These 24 T cell receptor beta chains came from one sample sequenced in a study of blood T cells in healthy people across ages (dated by TCRdb to between 2015 and 2016). Libraries were prepared through 5' RACE. Sequencing took place on an Illumina HiSeq 2500. A second roughly 6 to 11 cycle PCR used a sample-barcoded 5' primer and a J-beta primer mix. TCRdb reanalyzed the raw reads on its own, using fastp at Q25 for trimming and MiXCR for clone calling, and kept in-frame beta chains. Duplicate CDR3 protein sequences are folded into a single record with the most common DNA and genes. Across this sample there are 450,000 to 700,000 distinct CDR3 sequences, with roughly 28% seen only once. The ten biggest clones cover approximately 17% of the sample. Sequenced sample: blood. These receptors were taken from a woman in her seventies in good health.

Notes on this clonotype: A junction boundary mismatches the germline segment, possibly from a read error. The rearrangement uses TRBV7-2 and TRBJ2-5, with D unresolved. Germline V gene data show CDR1 as SGHTA and CDR2 as FQGNSA. The CDR3 is 14 amino acids. In DNA, the CDR3 is TGTGCCAGCAGCTTACCAGGTTACCGAGAGGCCCAGTACTTC. Its protein product is CASSLPGYREAQYF.

The rearrangement joins TRBV6-1 to TRBJ2-5; D is undetermined. The last part of the DNA fits TRBJ2-7 better; the J call may be wrong. Germline CDR1 MNHNS, CDR2 SASEGT. The CDR3 contains 14 residues. The CDR3 region is CASRRKIPSYEQYF. The CDR3 region has the DNA TGTGCCAGCAGGAGGAAGATACCCTCCTACGAGCAGTACTTC.

This clonotype was seen only a few times. It is unclear where the CDR3 begins or ends on the DNA, so no DNA is shown, and the CDR3 is as TCRdb lists it. The chain uses TRBV11-2 and TRBJ2-5; the table assigns TRBD2, which was not confirmed against the DNA. CDR1 is SGHAT, CDR2 FQNNGV, per germline. 17 amino acids form the CDR3, both terminal residues included. CDR3 residues: CASSGPIWGGGANEQLF.

V and J are TRBV27 and TRBJ2-5; D is possibly TRBD2 (6 bases). The tail of the sequence fits TRBJ2-7 better, so the J call may be wrong. The CDR3 consists of 16 residues. Germline V gene data show CDR1 as MNHEY and CDR2 as SMNVEV (reference sequence). CDR3 in DNA: TGTGCCAGCAGTTTTGGGAGGACGGTGCATGGGGACGAGCAGTACTTC. Translation gives CASSFGRTVHGDEQYF.

The V and J genes are TRBV12-3 or TRBV12-4 and TRBJ2-3; TRBD2 matches 8 bases. Trimming cost V 3 bases and J 5 bases; bases outside gene matches: 7. This CDR3 comprises 15 residues. The CDR3: CASSFGGAVGDTQYF. In nucleotides, the CDR3 is TGTGCCAGCAGTTTCGGGGGGGCCGTTGGAGATACGCAGTATTTT.

The V and J genes are TRBV20-1 and TRBJ2-3; the D gene is possibly TRBD2 (7 bases). Trimming took off 3 bases at V and 4 bases at J, with 14 bases between the two ends. CDR1 is DFQATT and CDR2 is SNEGSKA in the germline V gene (reference sequence). The CDR3 loop spans 14 amino acids. The CDR3 here is CSASGGGAPDTQYF. The DNA for the CDR3 is TGCAGTGCTAGTGGGGGGGGGGCCCCAGATACGCAGTATTTT.

This clonotype was counted only a few times. The chain carries TRBV3-1 and TRBJ2-1, with 9 bases identical to TRBD1. With 3 bases clipped from V and 6 bases from J, the junction kept 3 bases outside the gene matches. Germline V gene lookup returns CDR1 LGHDT and CDR2 YNNKEL (reference sequence). The CDR3 consists of 14 residues. CDR3: CASSQADRGNEQFF. Here the CDR3 DNA reads TGTGCCAGCAGCCAGGCGGACAGGGGCAATGAGCAGTTCTTC.

The CDR3 protein is CASSVSGGTWDTQYF. In DNA form, the CDR3 reads TGTGCCAGCAGCGTAAGCGGGGGGACTTGGGATACGCAGTATTTT. This sequence joins TRBV7-2 and TRBJ2-3; TRBD2 matches at 9 bases. The CDR3 runs 15 residues. Germline V gene data show CDR1 as SGHTA and CDR2 as FQGNSA. V trimming: 5 bases; J trimming: 6 bases; junction bases outside the gene matches: 9.

This chain uses TRBV3-1 with TRBJ1-2; TRBD1 agrees at 7 bases. The CDR3 has 15 amino acids. Germline CDR1 LGHDT, CDR2 YNNKEL (reference sequence). V lost 1 base, J lost 10 bases, and 12 bases stayed unmatched. The CDR3 is CASSQGLDRANDYTF. The DNA of the CDR3 is TGTGCCAGCAGCCAAGGGCTTGACAGGGCCAATGACTACACCTTC.

This clonotype has only a few counts. The genes are TRBV5-6 and TRBJ2-1; D may be TRBD1 or TRBD2 (6 bases each). CDR1 and CDR2 (germline): SGHDT, YYEEEE. CDR3 size: 15 residues. The ends were cut back, 4 bases at V and 4 bases at J, with 15 bases in the middle. DNA for the CDR3: TGTGCCAGCAGCCGGGGGCAGGAGGGGTACAATGAGCAGTTCTTC. This sequence encodes CASSRGQEGYNEQFF.

The chain employs TRBV4-2 and TRBJ2-5, with 7 bases identical to TRBD1. Germline V CDR1 and CDR2: LGHNA, YNFKEQ. V shed 1 base and J 3 bases; nucleotides not matched to a gene: 5. The CDR3 contains 15 residues. The CDR3 spells CASSQGTGVEETQYF. DNA of the CDR3: TGTGCCAGCAGCCAAGGGACAGGAGTAGAAGAGACCCAGTACTTC.

This sequence joins TRBV11-3 and TRBJ2-3, with no clear D. This CDR3 is 15 amino acids long. Germline V lookup: CDR1 SGHNT, CDR2 YENEEA. V dropped 1 base and J dropped 5 bases, with 13 bases sitting between them. The CDR3 loop is CASSLGYGSQDTQYF. For the CDR3, the DNA is TGTGCCAGCAGCTTAGGGTATGGGTCCCAAGATACGCAGTATTTT.

V and J are TRBV7-2 and TRBJ2-7; unclear D gene. Germline loops: CDR1 SGHTA, CDR2 FQGNSA. CDR3 length equals 14 residues. The ends were cut back, 5 bases at V and 4 bases at J, with 15 bases in the middle. The CDR3 region is CASSLTIGEYEQYF. The CDR3 coding sequence is TGTGCCAGCAGCCTTACGATAGGTGAATACGAGCAGTACTTC.

A few counts support this clonotype. The chain links TRBV19 to TRBJ1-5; 8 bases fit TRBD1. Trimming took 3 bases from V and 7 from J; bases not matched to a gene: 8. Germline CDR1 reads LNHDA; CDR2 reads SQIVND (reference sequence). The CDR3 totals 15 residues. Here the CDR3 reads CASSITQGARQPQHF. DNA of the CDR3: TGTGCCAGTAGTATTACCCAGGGGGCGAGGCAGCCCCAGCATTTT.

This clonotype was observed a few times. This chain uses TRBV5-1 with TRBJ2-5, with D hard to call. The V gene lost 4 bases and the J gene lost 1 base, with 11 bases spanning the gap. Germline V gene sequence: CDR1 SGHRS, CDR2 YFSETQ. CDR3 length: 14 amino acids. CDR3 protein: CASSLGYSQETQYF. The CDR3, as DNA: TGCGCCAGCAGCCTAGGCTACAGCCAAGAGACCCAGTACTTC.

The chain combines TRBV11-3 with TRBJ2-1; D possibly matches TRBD1 or TRBD2 (6 bases each). V lost 5 bases to trimming and J lost 16 bases, with 18 bases between them. Germline loops: CDR1 SGHNT, CDR2 YENEEA. The CDR3 has 12 residues. The CDR3 DNA is TGTGCCAGCAGCATAGCCCGGGGGCCTGAATTCTTC. This codes for CASSIARGPEFF.

The chain has TRBV20-1 and TRBJ1-5, with D uncertain. CDR1 DFQATT and CDR2 SNEGSKA come from the germline V gene (reference sequence). The ends were cut back, 3 bases at V and 2 bases at J, with 14 bases in the middle. The CDR3 runs to 15 residues. The CDR3 sequence: CSARFGGAGNQPQHF. DNA of the CDR3: TGCAGTGCTAGGTTTGGAGGAGCTGGCAATCAGCCCCAGCATTTT.

This clonotype came up a few times. The chain combines TRBV18 with TRBJ2-5; D is perhaps TRBD2 (6 bases). The tail of the sequence fits TRBJ2-7 better, so the J call may be wrong. Germline V CDR1 and CDR2: KGHSH, LQKENI. The CDR3 is made up of 14 amino acids. The CDR3 loop is CASSSQGGEDEQYF. In nucleotides, the CDR3 is TGTGCCAGCTCATCCCAGGGAGGAGAAGACGAGCAGTACTTC.

This rearrangement joins TRBV20-1 to TRBJ2-5; 9 positions agree with TRBD2. TRBJ2-1 matches the DNA end more closely, so the J call is doubtful. The CDR3 is 14 residues long. The germline V gene encodes CDR1 DFQATT and CDR2 SNEGSKA (reference sequence). DNA for the CDR3: TGCAGTGCTAGTGGCGGGGGGGCAAACAATGAGCAGTTCTTC. This codes for CSASGGGANNEQFF.

This clonotype was picked up a small number of times. This sequence joins TRBV12-3 or TRBV12-4 and TRBJ2-1; D is perhaps TRBD1 or TRBD2 (5 bases each). TRBJ2-7 matches the DNA end more closely, so the J call is doubtful. The CDR3 extends over 14 amino acids. The CDR3 DNA sequence: TGTGCCAGCACCCCGGGGAGCGGAAGGGGCGAGCAGTACTTC. Translated: CASTPGSGRGEQYF.

Only a few counts were recorded for this clonotype. The rearrangement joins TRBV3-1 to TRBJ2-7; weak D call: TRBD1 (6 bases). The CDR3 is made up of 18 amino acids. Germline values: CDR1 LGHDT, CDR2 YNNKEL (reference sequence). V dropped 0 bases and J dropped 2 bases, with 20 bases sitting between them. In DNA, the CDR3 is TGTGCCAGCAGCCAAGATCCCCCCGGTGACAGGAGACCCTACGAGCAGTACTTC. It yields the protein CASSQDPPGDRRPYEQYF.

This clonotype was observed many times. V and J are TRBV12-3 or TRBV12-4 and TRBJ1-3; no firm D call. The CDR3 loop spans 15 amino acids. With 3 bases removed from V and 0 bases from J, the gap between germline ends came to 9 bases. CDR3 DNA: TGTGCCAGCAGTTTCGCGAGGAACTCTGGAAACACCATATATTTT. This gives the protein CASSFARNSGNTIYF.

V usage is TRBV29-1 and J usage is TRBJ2-1, with 10 bases matching TRBD1. The CDR3 is 15 residues long. Germline V gene data show CDR1 as SQVTM and CDR2 as ANQGSEA. Losses at the gene ends were 0 bases for V and 8 bases for J; bases not matched to a gene: 7. CDR3 coding DNA: TGCAGCGTTGAAGATGTTGACAGGGGGCAGGATGAGCAGTTCTTC. Translating it yields CSVEDVDRGQDEQFF.

This clonotype was counted between two and nine times. The rearrangement links TRBV6-1 to TRBJ1-5, with a weak D call TRBD1 (5 bases). The CDR3 consists of 15 residues. Germline CDR1 MNHNS, CDR2 SASEGT. V was clipped by 2 bases and J by 2 bases, with 10 bases between them. CDR3 nucleotides: TGTGCCAGCAGTGAACAGGACACGGGCAATCAGCCCCAGCATTTT. Its translation is CASSEQDTGNQPQHF.